These T cell receptor beta chains were read from a single sample in a study of cytomegalovirus exposure and HLA in healthy donors. TCRdb's copy holds only in-frame clones and misses some; the assay was immunoSEQ multiplex PCR. The sample contains roughly 150,000 clones, 85% to 90% of which appear only once. What was sequenced was PBMCs. All receptors derive from a man aged 18 to 30 in good health and CMV-seronegative. The CDR3 runs from the conserved cysteine through the conserved F or W. A D gene is named only where the DNA matches it firmly. Not all rows give a size; the values are once, few, many and, for expanded clones, a class.

.	TRBV4-2	once	TRBJ2-3	CASSQELTGTDTQYF	TGTGCCAGCAGCCAAGAGCTGACAGGCACAGATACGCAGTATTTT
TRBD1	TRBV10-2	.	TRBJ2-6	CASSGRDRVLSGANVLTF	TGCGCCAGCAGTGGTAGGGACAGGGTACTCTCTGGGGCCAACGTCCTGACTTTC
.	TRBV6-6	once	TRBJ1-1	CASSYSGGVLNTEAFF	TGTGCCAGCAGTTACTCCGGCGGGGTCCTTAACACTGAAGCTTTCTTT
TRBD2	TRBV11-2	.	TRBJ2-1	CASTQQTAGAYNEQFF	TGTGCCAGCACTCAGCAGACTGCGGGGGCCTACAATGAGCAGTTCTTC
.	TRBV4-2	.	TRBJ2-7	CASSQDMTQTYEQYF	TGTGCCAGCAGCCAAGATATGACACAGACCTACGAGCAGTACTTC
.	TRBV25-1	.	TRBJ2-7	CASSERTIPYEQYF	TGTGCCAGCAGTGAAAGGACTATACCCTACGAGCAGTACTTC
TRBD2	TRBV25-1	few	TRBJ2-1	CASSWTSGYNEQFF	TGTGCCAGCAGTTGGACTAGCGGGTACAATGAGCAGTTCTTC
.	TRBV27	.	TRBJ2-1	CASSLLYLLGAGNEQFF	TGTGCCAGCAGTTTATTATACTTACTAGGGGCGGGGAATGAGCAGTTCTTC
.	TRBV5-4	.	TRBJ1-4	CASSLDRDWGEKLFF	TGTGCCAGCAGCTTGGACAGGGATTGGGGTGAAAAACTGTTTTTT
.	TRBV21-1	once	TRBJ2-2	CASSNPGTGDVPTLFTGELFF	TGTGCCAGCAGCAACCCCGGGACAGGGGACGTACCTACATTATTCACCGGGGAGCTGTTTTTT
.	TRBV9	.	TRBJ1-2	CASSTRGGAEYNGYTF	TGTGCCAGCAGCACGAGAGGAGGGGCTGAGTATAATGGCTACACCTTC
.	TRBV15	.	TRBJ1-1	CATSREIVAREAFF	TGTGCCACCAGCAGAGAGATTGTCGCCCGAGAGGCTTTCTTT
TRBD2	TRBV5-6	once	TRBJ2-1	CASLPGLAGNGAKEQFF	TGTGCCAGCCTGCCGGGACTAGCGGGAAATGGGGCCAAGGAGCAGTTCTTC
TRBD1	TRBV6-6	.	TRBJ1-5	CASMTGEGFGNQPQHF	TGTGCCAGTATGACAGGGGAGGGCTTCGGCAATCAGCCCCAGCATTTT
.	TRBV28	.	TRBJ1-2	CASLTFYGYTF	TGTGCCAGCTTGACTTTCTATGGCTACACCTTC
TRBD1	TRBV27	.	TRBJ2-1	CVTSSGQDVHNEQFF	TGTGTCACATCCTCGGGACAGGACGTTCACAATGAGCAGTTCTTC
.	TRBV6-5	.	TRBJ2-7	CASARGRVYEQYF	TGTGCCAGCGCTAGGGGCAGGGTCTACGAGCAGTACTTC
.	TRBV21-1	.	TRBJ2-7	CASGTSGDYEQYF	TGTGCCAGCGGCACTAGCGGAGATTACGAGCAGTACTTC
.	TRBV5-1	.	TRBJ1-1	CASSWGGTEAFF	TGCGCCAGCAGCTGGGGGGGAACTGAAGCTTTCTTT
.	TRBV18	.	TRBJ2-7	CASSPPEPTRGFGEQYF	TGTGCCAGCTCACCTCCCGAACCCACTAGGGGGTTCGGCGAGCAGTACTTC
TRBD2	TRBV19	.	TRBJ2-7	CASSILAGKTYEQYF	TGTGCCAGTAGTATCTTAGCGGGGAAGACCTACGAGCAGTACTTC
.	TRBV18	.	TRBJ2-2	CASSPDSTGELFF	TGTGCCAGCTCACCGGACAGTACCGGGGAGCTGTTTTTT
.	TRBV7-2	once	TRBJ2-5	CASSRRDFQETQYF	TGTGCCAGCAGCCGCCGGGACTTTCAAGAGACCCAGTACTTC
TRBD1	TRBV27	.	TRBJ1-6	CASSLSGDRGHSPLHF	TGTGCCAGCAGTTTATCCGGGGACAGGGGACATTCACCCCTCCACTTT
.	TRBV7-9	.	TRBJ2-2	CASSLEGAGELFF	TGTGCCAGCAGCTTAGAGGGGGCCGGGGAGCTGTTTTTT
.	TRBV27	.	TRBJ2-7	CASSLWASSHQNYEQYF	TGTGCCAGCAGTTTATGGGCCTCTTCGCACCAAAACTACGAGCAGTACTTC
.	TRBV11-2	.	TRBJ1-2	CASSLPSGVPGYTF	TGTGCCAGCAGCTTACCTTCAGGGGTCCCCGGCTACACCTTC
.	TRBV27	.	TRBJ2-1	CASSPPTGDEQFF	TGTGCCAGCAGTCCCCCGACGGGGGATGAGCAGTTCTTC
.	TRBV4-1	.	TRBJ1-1	CASSQGRTRRTDTEAFF	TGCGCCAGCAGCCAAGGGCGGACACGTCGTACCGACACTGAAGCTTTCTTT
TRBD2	TRBV11-2	.	TRBJ2-1	CASSFLAGGLLEQFF	TGTGCCAGCAGCTTCTTAGCGGGAGGGCTCCTTGAGCAGTTCTTC
TRBD1	TRBV5-4	.	TRBJ1-1	CASSFRTGAHTEAFF	TGTGCCAGCAGCTTCCGGACAGGGGCCCACACTGAAGCTTTCTTT
.	TRBV5-4	medium-sized	TRBJ2-7	CASSFSEEQYF	TGTGCCAGCAGCTTTTCCGAGGAGCAGTACTTC
TRBD2	TRBV5-1	.	TRBJ2-2	CASSFSGTTNTGELFF	TGCGCCAGCAGCTTTTCCGGGACTACGAACACCGGGGAGCTGTTTTTT
.	TRBV6-5	.	TRBJ1-2	CASTFRYGDGYTF	TGTGCCAGCACCTTCCGCTACGGGGATGGCTACACCTTC
.	TRBV4-2	few	TRBJ2-5	CASSPQDREGETQYF	TGTGCCAGCAGCCCACAGGACAGGGAGGGGGAGACCCAGTACTTC
TRBD1	TRBV7-9	.	TRBJ2-3	CASSAPGTGDVTDTQYF	TGTGCCAGCAGTGCACCGGGGACAGGGGATGTCACAGATACGCAGTATTTT
TRBD2	TRBV4-2	.	TRBJ2-7	CASSQDPGVGGTTPTRPYEQYF	TGTGCCAGCAGCCAAGATCCAGGAGTGGGAGGGACTACTCCAACGCGCCCGTACGAGCAGTACTTC
TRBD1	TRBV18	many	TRBJ1-5	CASSRDRGNQPQHF	TGTGCCAGCTCACGGGACAGGGGCAATCAGCCCCAGCATTTT
TRBD1	TRBV7-8	.	TRBJ2-7	CASSTGTGLYEQYF	TGTGCCAGCAGTACCGGGACAGGGCTCTACGAGCAGTACTTC
.	TRBV6-5	.	TRBJ2-1	CASSPEEYSYNEQFF	TGTGCCAGCAGTCCTGAGGAGTACTCCTACAATGAGCAGTTCTTC
.	TRBV5-1	.	TRBJ1-1	CASSHEPHSGNTEAFF	TGCGCCAGCAGCCATGAGCCCCACTCGGGGAACACTGAAGCTTTCTTT
.	TRBV2	.	TRBJ2-3	CASSEALPRGTDTQYF	TGTGCCAGCAGTGAAGCACTCCCTCGGGGCACAGATACGCAGTATTTT
TRBD1	TRBV5-8	.	TRBJ1-5	CASSVRQGYQPQHF	TGTGCCAGCAGCGTTAGACAGGGGTATCAGCCCCAGCATTTT